Listed here are 20 T cell receptor beta chains from one sample, sequenced in a study of blood T cell repertoires in COVID-19. Sequencing used immunoSEQ multiplex PCR; TCRdb keeps in-frame clones, though not all of them. The sample has just under 90,000 clones, about 78% seen once. Sequenced sample: peripheral blood. These TCRs come from an elderly woman with acute or convalescent COVID-19.

For this clone: The same CDR3 is also encoded by other DNA sequences in this sample. The chain recombines TRBV5-1 with TRBJ1-1, with D perhaps matching TRBD1 (5 bases). Trimming stripped 3 bases from V and 3 bases from J, with 9 bases between. Germline CDR1 SGHRS, CDR2 YFSETQ. The CDR3 is 13 amino acids. In nucleotides, the CDR3 is TGCGCCAGCAGCTCCCGGGGGGACACTGAAGCTTTCTTT. Amino acids: CASSSRGDTEAFF.

The rearrangement links TRBV4-1 to TRBJ1-2; D is unresolved. The ends were cut back, 0 bases at V and 4 bases at J, with 15 bases in the middle. Germline V gives CDR1 MGHRA, CDR2 YSYEKL. The CDR3 is 16 residues long. DNA for the CDR3: TGCGCCAGCAGCCAAGATCGCGCGGGCCGGAGCTATGGCTACACCTTC. It codes for CASSQDRAGRSYGYTF.

Written as DNA, the CDR3 is TGTGCCAGGGTGGGGCAACCGAACACTGAAGCTTTCTTT. It translates to CARVGQPNTEAFF. V is TRBV9 and J is TRBJ1-1; D is perhaps TRBD1 (5 bases). Germline V gives CDR1 SGDLS, CDR2 YYNGEE. V dropped 8 bases and J dropped 1 base, with 12 bases sitting between them. This CDR3 has 13 amino acids. The whole variable domain, filled in from reference TRBV9 and TRBJ1-1, reads DSGVTQTPKHLITATGQRVTLRCSPRSGDLSVYWYQQSLDQGLQFLIQYYNGEERAKGNILERFSAQQFPDLHSELNLSSLELGDSALYFCARVGQPNTEAFFGQGTRLTVV.

V and J are TRBV3-1 (or the pseudogene TRBV3-2) and TRBJ1-1; unclear D gene. Per germline, CDR1 LGHDT and CDR2 YNNKEL (reference sequence). This CDR3 region has 14 residues. V was trimmed by 3 bases and J by 0 bases, leaving 8 bases between them. The CDR3 loop is CASSQRSLNTEAFF. The CDR3 coding sequence is TGTGCCAGCAGCCAGAGGTCCTTGAACACTGAAGCTTTCTTT.

The V call is TRBV5-1, the J call TRBJ2-2; TRBD1 is a possible D gene (6 bases). The ends were cut back, 5 bases at V and 2 bases at J, with 10 bases in the middle. Germline V gives CDR1 SGHRS, CDR2 YFSETQ. The length of the CDR3 is 14 residues. In DNA form, the CDR3 reads TGCGCCAGCAGAACAGGGATAAACACCGGGGAGCTGTTTTTT. This sequence encodes CASRTGINTGELFF.

V and J are TRBV7-2 and TRBJ1-1; no clear D. The V and J ends lost 5 bases and 0 bases respectively, with 25 bases between them. The CDR3 totals 19 residues. Germline lookup yields CDR1 SGHTA and CDR2 FQGNSA. The CDR3 spells CASSASGGRLIYVNTEAFF. CDR3 sequence (DNA): TGTGCCAGCAGCGCCAGTGGTGGGAGGCTGATATACGTGAACACTGAAGCTTTCTTT.

Here the CDR3 DNA reads TGTGCCAGCAGTGAAGCAGGGGGCGCGGGCTATGGCTACACCTTC. Amino acids: CASSEAGGAGYGYTF. V usage is TRBV2 and J usage is TRBJ1-2; 7 nucleotides match TRBD1. CDR3 length: 15 amino acids. Losses at the gene ends were 0 bases for V and 4 bases for J; bases not matched to a gene: 5. Germline lookup yields CDR1 SNHLY and CDR2 FYNNEI. Combining the CDR3 with reference TRBV2 and TRBJ1-2 gives the whole variable domain EPEVTQTPSHQVTQMGQEVILRCVPISNHLYFYWYRQILGQKVEFLVSFYNNEISEKSEIFDDQFSVERPDGSNFTLKIRSTKLEDSAMYFCASSEAGGAGYGYTFGSGTRLTVV.

This clone showed up many times. The gene calls are TRBV29-1 and TRBJ2-2; weak D call: TRBD2 (6 bases). The CDR3 extends over 15 amino acids. In germline, CDR1 is SQVTM, CDR2 ANQGSEA. V lost 4 bases, J lost 2 bases, and 14 bases lay in between. DNA for the CDR3: TGCAGCGTTGTTAAGGAGGGGATAAACACCGGGGAGCTGTTTTTT. The encoded protein is CSVVKEGINTGELFF.

This clone was recorded once. The chain is built from TRBV19 and TRBJ1-5, with TRBD1 matching over 10 bases. V dropped 7 bases and J dropped 5; count of bases not matched to a gene: 5. This CDR3 comprises 14 residues. Germline V lookup: CDR1 LNHDA, CDR2 SQIVND (reference sequence). The CDR3 sequence is CASTLGQGYQPQHF. The CDR3 DNA follows: TGTGCCAGTACTTTGGGACAGGGGTATCAGCCCCAGCATTTT.

This clone was seen only once. A junction end diverges from the germline sequence, so it may reflect a read error. The chain recombines TRBV7-9 with TRBJ1-2; TRBD1 agrees at 10 bases. Looked up from germline, CDR1 is SEHNR and CDR2 is FQNEAQ (reference sequence). The CDR3 has 12 residues. In DNA form, the CDR3 reads TGTGCCAGCAGCCTTCCGACAGGGGGCCTCTACTTC. This sequence encodes CASSLPTGGLYF.

The chain uses TRBV3-1 (or the pseudogene TRBV3-2) and TRBJ1-5, with 7 positions matching TRBD1. The V and J ends lost 5 bases and 4 bases, in that order; junction bases with no gene match: 8. There are 15 residues in the CDR3. Looked up from germline, CDR1 is LGHDT and CDR2 is YNNKEL (reference sequence). CDR3 in amino acids: CASSAPGTANQPQHF. As DNA, the CDR3 is TGTGCCAGCAGCGCACCCGGGACAGCGAATCAGCCCCAGCATTTT.

The CDR3 protein is CASRGTGAEAFF. The CDR3 bases are TGTGCCAGCCGCGGGACAGGGGCTGAAGCTTTCTTT. This chain joins TRBV27 and TRBJ1-1; TRBD1 aligns across 10 bases. The CDR3 spans 12 residues. V lost 8 bases, J lost 6 bases, and 3 bases stayed unmatched. CDR1 is MNHEY, CDR2 SMNVEV, per germline (reference sequence).

The rearrangement links TRBV4-2 to TRBJ2-7, with 9 bases fitting TRBD1. Germline CDR1 and CDR2: LGHNA and YNFKEQ. CDR3 length: 17 residues. V was pared by 0 bases and J by 5 bases, with 11 bases of the junction left unmatched. DNA of the CDR3: TGTGCCAGCAGCCAAGAATGGATGGGACAGGGTAGGCACGAGCAGTACTTC. Translated, it gives CASSQEWMGQGRHEQYF.

This chain connects TRBV18 to TRBJ2-7, with a possible D match to TRBD1 (5 bases). Trimming took off 4 bases at V and 5 bases at J, with 18 bases between the two ends. This CDR3 spans 15 amino acids. CDR1 is KGHSH, CDR2 LQKENI, per germline. This chain's CDR3 is CASSRNLQGTHEQYF. The CDR3 DNA sequence: TGTGCCAGCTCACGGAACCTCCAGGGTACCCACGAGCAGTACTTC.

The chain is built from TRBV6-2 or TRBV6-3 and TRBJ1-5; TRBD1 aligns across 8 bases. From germline, CDR1 is MNHEY and CDR2 SVGEGT. CDR3 length: 17 amino acids. The ends lost 2 bases at V and 0 bases at J; junction bases unmatched: 6. The CDR3 DNA is TGTGCCAGCAGTTACGACAGGGGATCAGGTAGCAATCAGCCCCAGCATTTT. Protein sequence: CASSYDRGSGSNQPQHF.

By share, this clone counts as medium-sized. The chain uses TRBV2 and TRBJ1-1; 8 nucleotides agree with TRBD1. The CDR3 is made up of 16 amino acids. Germline V gene lookup returns CDR1 SNHLY and CDR2 FYNNEI. Trimming removed 5 bases from V and 0 bases from J; junction bases left unmatched: 8. CDR3 protein: CASSSGGAGMNTEAFF. CDR3 DNA sequence: TGTGCCAGCAGTTCAGGGGGCGCTGGGATGAACACTGAAGCTTTCTTT.

This chain links TRBV9 with TRBJ2-1, with a possible D match to TRBD1 (5 bases). Trimming stripped 4 bases from V and 3 bases from J, with 14 bases between. Germline lookup yields CDR1 SGDLS and CDR2 YYNGEE. There are 15 residues in the CDR3. The CDR3 here is CASSPDPQGYNEQFF. For the CDR3, the DNA is TGTGCCAGCAGCCCAGACCCGCAGGGCTACAATGAGCAGTTCTTC.

DNA of the CDR3: TGTGCCAGCAGCTTGGGTGGGAGTTCACCCCTCCACTTT. Protein: CASSLGGSSPLHF. The chain joins TRBV7-9 to TRBJ1-6; no firm D call. Trimming left V 3 bases short and J 9 bases short, with 9 bases between. Germline assignment: CDR1 SEHNR and CDR2 FQNEAQ (reference sequence). CDR3 length: 13 amino acids.

This clone came up a few times. The J gene is TRBJ1-5, the V gene TRBV30; a weak D match, TRBD1 (6 bases). V shed 6 bases and J shed 4 bases, with 13 bases lying between them. The CDR3 extends over 13 amino acids. From germline, CDR1 is GTSNPN and CDR2 SVGIG (reference sequence). The CDR3 loop is CACSTGNNQPQHF. The CDR3 nucleotides read TGTGCCTGCTCGACAGGAAATAATCAGCCCCAGCATTTT.

There are a few counts of this clone. The CDR3, as DNA: TGTGCCAGCAGCAAAATTGGCGGGGGCTCCTACAATGAGCAGTTCTTC. Protein product: CASSKIGGGSYNEQFF. The chain recombines TRBV21-1 with TRBJ2-1; the table assigns TRBD2, which was not confirmed against the DNA. TRBV21-1 is a pseudogene locus. The CDR3 loop spans 16 amino acids.